The next 15 T cell receptor beta chains were all read from a single sample in a study of blood T cell repertoires in COVID-19. Some clones are missing from TCRdb's copy, which holds only in-frame ones; the method was immunoSEQ multiplex PCR. The table includes about 320,000 clones, around nine tenths detected once. Sequenced: PBMCs or T cells enriched from blood (not recorded which). These receptor sequences come from a woman in her twenties or thirties who had recovered from COVID-19.

V and J are TRBV5-4 and TRBJ2-7; TRBD1 might be the D (7 bases). Deletions cut 0 bases from V and 9 bases from J, with 13 bases between. CDR3 length: 13 amino acids. Germline-derived CDR1 and CDR2 are SGHNT and YYREEE (reference sequence). The CDR3 DNA sequence: TGTGCCAGCAGCTTGGATGGCAGGGGGGTGCAGTACTTC. It encodes CASSLDGRGVQYF.

The rearrangement joins TRBV24-1 to TRBJ1-1; 8 nucleotides match TRBD1. The CDR3 runs 15 residues. Germline V CDR1 and CDR2: KGHDR, SFDVKD. J was trimmed by 2 bases and V by 5 bases; bases with no gene match: 6. The CDR3, as DNA: TGTGCCACCAGTGGGGACAGGATACTTAACACTGAAGCTTTCTTT. This translates into CATSGDRILNTEAFF.

The rearrangement links TRBV6-1 to TRBJ2-2; D is perhaps TRBD1 (5 bases). The germline CDR1 and CDR2 sequences are MNHNS and SASEGT. The V and J ends lost 0 bases and 7 bases respectively, with 12 bases between them. There are 15 residues in the CDR3. The CDR3 spells CASSEAGRAIGELFF. CDR3 nucleotide sequence: TGTGCCAGCAGTGAAGCAGGCAGGGCGATCGGGGAGCTGTTTTTT.

The V call is TRBV11-2, the J call TRBJ2-7; 12 nucleotides align to TRBD2. The CDR3 consists of 14 residues. The trim removed 5 bases at V and 6 bases at J, leaving 5 bases unmatched. Germline values: CDR1 SGHAT, CDR2 FQNNGV. The CDR3 region has the DNA TGTGCCAGCAGCATGTCTAGCGGGGGGGCCGAGCAGTACTTC. Encoded protein: CASSMSSGGAEQYF.

This chain uses TRBV12-5 with TRBJ1-2; tentatively, D is TRBD1 (6 bases). Germline assignment: CDR1 LGHNT and CDR2 FRNRAP. The V and J ends lost 4 bases and 3 bases respectively, with 6 bases between them. The CDR3 runs 12 residues. CDR3 in DNA: TGTGCTAGTGGTTACAGGGACTATGGCTACACCTTC. This encodes CASGYRDYGYTF.

This chain links TRBV11-2 with TRBJ1-3, with D possibly matching TRBD1 (5 bases). The CDR3 sequence is 17 residues long. V lost 2 bases, J lost 2 bases, and 16 bases lay in between. Germline lookup yields CDR1 SGHAT and CDR2 FQNNGV. CDR3 sequence (DNA): TGTGCCAGCAGCTTACGGACAACAGGATTCCCTGGAAACACCATATATTTT. Translated, it gives CASSLRTTGFPGNTIYF.

The genes are TRBV5-1 and TRBJ1-3; TRBD1 agrees at 7 bases. The germline gives CDR1 SGHRS, CDR2 YFSETQ. The J segment lost 0 bases and the V segment lost 5 bases, leaving 5 bases of the junction unmatched. The CDR3 consists of 15 residues. CDR3 residues: CASRGQPSSGNTIYF. DNA of the CDR3: TGCGCCAGCAGGGGACAGCCGAGCTCTGGAAACACCATATATTTT.

This clone was seen just once. V and J are TRBV29-1 and TRBJ1-5; D remains ambiguous. Germline CDR1 reads SQVTM; CDR2 reads ANQGSEA. The CDR3 runs to 14 residues. The V end lost 4 bases, the J end lost 7 bases, and 17 bases lay between the germline ends. The chain's CDR3 is CSVARGGVGQPQHF. The CDR3 region has the DNA TGCAGCGTTGCTCGGGGTGGGGTAGGGCAGCCCCAGCATTTT.

The rearrangement uses TRBV6-5 and TRBJ1-1; D may be TRBD1 (6 bases). Germline lookup yields CDR1 MNHEY and CDR2 SVGAGI. V lost 7 bases to trimming and J lost 1 base, with 13 bases between them. CDR3 length: 14 residues. CDR3 DNA: TGTGCCAGCACCACACAGGGAACGAACACTGAAGCTTTCTTT. This sequence encodes CASTTQGTNTEAFF.

The chain carries TRBV7-9 and TRBJ1-3; 8 bases are a match to TRBD1. The germline gives CDR1 SEHNR, CDR2 FQNEAQ (reference sequence). The CDR3 is 14 residues long. V lost 3 bases and J lost 2; bases outside the gene matches: 0. The CDR3 region is CASSLGQAGNTIYF. CDR3 DNA: TGTGCCAGCAGCTTGGGACAGGCTGGAAACACCATATATTTT.

This chain joins TRBV7-9 and TRBJ1-4; TRBD1 agrees at 7 bases. Germline V lookup: CDR1 SEHNR, CDR2 FQNEAQ (reference sequence). Losses at the gene ends were 1 base for V and 7 bases for J; bases not matched to a gene: 6. The CDR3 spans 15 residues. The CDR3 sequence: CASSLDTGASEKLFF. The DNA of the CDR3 is TGTGCCAGCAGCTTAGATACAGGGGCAAGTGAAAAACTGTTTTTT.

The J gene is TRBJ2-7, the V gene TRBV6-1; no firm D call. CDR1 is MNHNS and CDR2 is SASEGT in the germline V gene. The CDR3 consists of 12 residues. Trimming removed 2 bases at V and 1 base at J, with 3 bases between. Here the CDR3 DNA reads TGTGCCAGCAGTGAATCTTCCTACGAGCAGTACTTC. As protein: CASSESSYEQYF.

The V and J genes are TRBV18 and TRBJ1-2; 8 bases line up with TRBD1. Germline-derived CDR1 and CDR2 are KGHSH and LQKENI. This CDR3 is built from 17 residues. The V and J ends lost 3 bases and 4 bases, in that order; junction bases with no gene match: 13. The CDR3, as DNA: TGTGCCAGCTCACCCGGACACGGACAGGGCTCGGTCTATGGCTACACCTTC. This translates into CASSPGHGQGSVYGYTF.

V usage is TRBV18 and J usage is TRBJ1-1; D not resolved. V shed 3 bases and J shed 4 bases, with 12 bases lying between them. The length of the CDR3 is 14 residues. CDR1 KGHSH and CDR2 LQKENI come from the germline V gene. CDR3 sequence reads: CASSPKRAGTEAFF. In DNA form, the CDR3 reads TGTGCCAGCTCACCGAAGCGGGCGGGCACTGAAGCTTTCTTT.

The chain employs TRBV12-5 and TRBJ2-2; weak D call: TRBD1 (6 bases). Trimming stripped 2 bases from V and 6 bases from J, with 13 bases between. Germline V gene lookup returns CDR1 LGHNT and CDR2 FRNRAP. The CDR3 has 15 amino acids. CDR3 coding DNA: TGTGCTAGTGGTTTGCTACAGGGAGTCGCCGGGGAGCTGTTTTTT. It codes for CASGLLQGVAGELFF.